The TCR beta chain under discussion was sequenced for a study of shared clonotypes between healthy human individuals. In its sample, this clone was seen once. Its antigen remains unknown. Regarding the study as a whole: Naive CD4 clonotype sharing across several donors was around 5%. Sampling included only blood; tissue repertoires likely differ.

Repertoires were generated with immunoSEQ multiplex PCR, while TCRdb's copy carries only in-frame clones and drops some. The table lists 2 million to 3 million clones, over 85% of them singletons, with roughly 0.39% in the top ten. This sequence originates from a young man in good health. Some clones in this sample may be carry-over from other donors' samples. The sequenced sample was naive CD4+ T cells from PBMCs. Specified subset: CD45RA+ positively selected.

CDR3 residues: CASSHGDRVPDGYTF. For the CDR3, the DNA is TGTGCCAGCAGCCACGGGGACAGGGTACCTGATGGCTACACCTTC. The V and J genes are TRBV4-2 and TRBJ1-2, with 9 bases lining up with TRBD1. The CDR3 spans 15 residues. CDR1 and CDR2 from the germline V gene are LGHNA and YNFKEQ. J was trimmed by 6 bases and V by 3 bases; bases with no gene match: 8.